This T cell receptor beta chain was found in a study of T cell repertoires in cytomegalovirus infection. Study in general: Public TCR beta signatures provided an indication of both CMV infection and a matching HLA type. Notes on the study in general: The response measured ex vivo was dominated by TCR beta clonotypes (HLA-C-restricted and CMV-specific). Individuals carrying CMV plus the relevant HLA were identified by cumulative frequency of public TCR beta families.

The CDR3 has 14 amino acids. With 7 bases clipped from V and 5 bases from J, the junction kept 7 bases outside the gene matches. TCRdb re-called the reads through MiXCR, storing one row per CDR3 protein. The sample holds 300,000 to 450,000 distinct CDR3 sequences; around a sixth are singletons and the top ten take 8.7%. Concerning this clonotype: Its cognate antigen is unknown.

This clonotype was obtained from a human donor in good health (CMV status not recorded). Some clones in this sample may be carry-over from other donors' samples. The chain recombines TRBV12-3 or TRBV12-4 with TRBJ2-7; 11 bases match TRBD2. The source material was PBMCs. CDR3 bases: TGTGCCAGCACCGGAACTAGCGGGAGCGACGAGCAGTACTTC. This sequence encodes CASTGTSGSDEQYF.